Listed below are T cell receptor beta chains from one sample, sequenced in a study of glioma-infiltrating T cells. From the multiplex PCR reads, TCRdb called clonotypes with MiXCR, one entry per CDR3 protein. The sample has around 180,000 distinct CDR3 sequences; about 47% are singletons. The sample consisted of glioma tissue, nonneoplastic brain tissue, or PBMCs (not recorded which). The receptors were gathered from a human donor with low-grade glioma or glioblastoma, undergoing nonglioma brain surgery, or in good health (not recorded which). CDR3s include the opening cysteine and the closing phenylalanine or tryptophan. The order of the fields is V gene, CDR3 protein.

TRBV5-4 CASSPDIGPINEQFF
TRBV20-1 CSAHGLAGPSSYEEYF
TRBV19 CASSDMGNTGELFF
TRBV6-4 CASSEIAGLVYNEQFF
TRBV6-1 CASSITGSTEAFF
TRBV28 CASSLVSAVDTQYF
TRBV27 CASTSSGTYEQYF
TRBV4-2 CASSQDWELVGIATNEKLFF
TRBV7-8 CASSSLAGGSYEQYF
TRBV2 CASSEWGDEQFF
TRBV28 CASNKFRNQPQHF
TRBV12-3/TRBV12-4 CASSLSGGLNEKLFF
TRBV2 CASRRDGSYEQYF
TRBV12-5 CASGLGGLAGEQFF
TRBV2 CASLGPGSNEQLF
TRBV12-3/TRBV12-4 CASSLTENKPQHF
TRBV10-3 CAISESNTIYF
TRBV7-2 CASSETSGPTYEQYF
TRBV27 CASSFIGRRGQPQHF
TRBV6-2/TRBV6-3 CASRGVGVFFDSPVHF
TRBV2 CASSWTQRSEQFF
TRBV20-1 CSAEGQGAPDTQYF
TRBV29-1 CSVSPFSGDNEQFF
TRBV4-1 CASSQAGGYYNEQFF
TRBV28 CASSLSSTGELFF
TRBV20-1 CSAVPSGRRQETQYF
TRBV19 CASSIRRQFSSYNEQFF
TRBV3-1 CARSPPGTGPEQFF
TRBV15 CATSRGLAGPEQFF
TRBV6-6 CDSSYSTGGIETKYF
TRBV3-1 CASSKERRLDTQYF